This paragraph reports one T cell receptor beta chain. These data originate in a study of blood T cell repertoires in COVID-19. Study at large: Sample material is recorded as cDNA or gDNA derived from T cells, B-cell-depleted T cells, or PBMCs.

V gave up 5 bases and J gave up 3 bases; unmatched junction bases: 10. CDR1 and CDR2 (germline): SGHTA, FQGNSA. The CDR3 runs to 15 residues. The assay was immunoSEQ multiplex PCR, and TCRdb's table has in-frame clones only and misses some. The table includes about 200,000 clones, 86% detected once. The rearrangement joins TRBV7-2 to TRBJ2-7, with 7 bases matching TRBD1. This clonotype originated in a woman in her fifties or sixties with acute or convalescent COVID-19. Sequenced input: peripheral blood. The CDR3 bases are TGTGCCAGCAGCCCATCTGCCGGGACAGACTACGAGCAGTACTTC. It is translated as CASSPSAGTDYEQYF.